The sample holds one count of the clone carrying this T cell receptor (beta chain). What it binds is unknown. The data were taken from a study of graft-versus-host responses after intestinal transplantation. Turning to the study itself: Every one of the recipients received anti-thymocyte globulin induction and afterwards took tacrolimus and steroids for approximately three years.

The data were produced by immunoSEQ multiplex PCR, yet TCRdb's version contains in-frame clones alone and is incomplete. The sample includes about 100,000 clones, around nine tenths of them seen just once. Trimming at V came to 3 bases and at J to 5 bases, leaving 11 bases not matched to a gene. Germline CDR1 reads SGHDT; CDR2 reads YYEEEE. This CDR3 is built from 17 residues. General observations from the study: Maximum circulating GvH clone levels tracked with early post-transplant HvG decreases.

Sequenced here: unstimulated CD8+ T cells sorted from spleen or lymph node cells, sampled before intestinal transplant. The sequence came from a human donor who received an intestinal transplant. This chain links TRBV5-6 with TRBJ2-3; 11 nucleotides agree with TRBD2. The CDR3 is CASSSNTLAGGIDTQYF. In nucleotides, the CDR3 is TGTGCCAGCAGCTCCAACACCTTAGCGGGAGGGATAGATACGCAGTATTTT. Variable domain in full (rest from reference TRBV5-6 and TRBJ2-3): DAGVTQSPTHLIKTRGQQVTLRCSPKSGHDTVSWYQQALGQGPQFIFQYYEEEERQRGNFPDRFSGHQFPNYSSELNVNALLLGDSALYLCASSSNTLAGGIDTQYFGPGTRLTVL.